What follows is one T cell receptor (beta chain) and its context. The data originate from a study of T cells in Graves' hyperthyroidism and ophthalmopathy. A lack of ophthalmopathy progression within 18 months defined stable Graves' hyperthyroidism. Out of over 7.5 ml of fresh peripheral blood came the PBMCs. V lost 6 bases and J lost 1; bases outside the gene matches: 3. This CDR3 region has 14 residues. Germline V gene lookup returns CDR1 SGHTA and CDR2 FQGTGA. TCR beta CDR3 regions were amplified from RNA. The HTBI primer set served for first-round RT-PCR of the TCR CDR3. Using its own MiXCR run on the multiplex PCR reads, TCRdb lists one record per CDR3 protein. The sample holds around 400,000 distinct CDR3 sequences; around 25% are singletons and the top ten take around 70%.

Source material: blood. This sequence joins TRBV7-3 and TRBJ2-3; 8 bases are shared with TRBD1. The sequence was obtained from a man aged 50 to 59 with Graves' hyperthyroidism. CDR3 protein: CASRVQGGTDTQYF. For the CDR3, the DNA is TGTGCCAGCAGGGTACAGGGGGGCACAGATACGCAGTATTTT.